The T cell receptor (beta chain) described here comes from a study of T-cell memory formation after mild COVID-19. Study summary: TCR clustering was largely donor specific. Study-level points and caveats: Day 15 to 85 contracting clones showed balanced CD4/CD8; later expanders leaned CD4+. The main location of contracting CD4+ clones was CM and EM, and that of contracting CD8+ clones was EMRA. The finding that pre-infection memory included some responding clones suggested that cross-reactive memory joined.

This clonotype has a handful of counts. Its antigen remains unidentified. The length of the CDR3 is 13 residues. Deletions cut 4 bases from V and 0 bases from J, with 7 bases between. The germline gives CDR1 SEHNR, CDR2 FQNEAQ (reference sequence). MiXCR, applied by TCRdb to the 5' RACE reads, yields one record per CDR3 protein. The table shows a few hundred thousand distinct CDR3 sequences, with roughly 15% occurring only once. This TCR was sampled from a man between 18 and 35 years old who had mild COVID-19 (a few samples of this study predate the infection). Cell type and time point are not known. The chain carries TRBV7-9 and TRBJ2-7, with no clear D. The sample comprised PBMCs or a T cell subset sorted from them (not recorded which). The CDR3 DNA sequence: TGTGCCAGCAGCTCGCCTTCCTCCTACGAGCAGTACTTC. Its translation is CASSSPSSYEQYF.